The clone carrying this TCR beta chain was observed at least ten times. What it binds is unknown. This record comes from a study of T-cell reconstitution after alpha-beta-depleted transplantation in children. Unique molecular identifiers were built into the TCRbeta library. TCRdb independently ran MiXCR on the PCR reads; one entry per CDR3 protein. The sample contains 200,000 to 250,000 distinct CDR3 sequences, just under 8.5% of which appear only once. CDR3 length equals 17 residues. The J segment lost 5 bases and the V segment lost 3 bases, leaving 15 bases of the junction unmatched. Study results and caveats: Surviving recipient T cells and intrathymic progenitors accounted for some patients' high TCRbeta diversity at day 60. Several hundred rapidly expanded clones from non-depleted graft cells reportedly supplied alpha-beta T cells about two months post-transplant. At the one-year point after transplant, T-cell counts and TCRbeta diversity were found to come mostly from T cells that had been newly produced.

The gene calls are TRBV12-3 or TRBV12-4 and TRBJ2-5; 7 bases agree with TRBD1. The sequencing used PBMCs, mostly from graft donor cells, collected 180 days after TCRalphabeta/CD19-depleted stem cell transplant. The sequence was collected from a male patient aged 10 to 17 who had a stem cell transplant for acute lymphoblastic leukemia, so the T cells may come from the graft donor. CDR3 region: CASSFPRRGGSGETQYF. The CDR3 nucleotides read TGTGCCAGCAGTTTCCCGCGACGAGGGGGCTCTGGGGAGACCCAGTACTTC.